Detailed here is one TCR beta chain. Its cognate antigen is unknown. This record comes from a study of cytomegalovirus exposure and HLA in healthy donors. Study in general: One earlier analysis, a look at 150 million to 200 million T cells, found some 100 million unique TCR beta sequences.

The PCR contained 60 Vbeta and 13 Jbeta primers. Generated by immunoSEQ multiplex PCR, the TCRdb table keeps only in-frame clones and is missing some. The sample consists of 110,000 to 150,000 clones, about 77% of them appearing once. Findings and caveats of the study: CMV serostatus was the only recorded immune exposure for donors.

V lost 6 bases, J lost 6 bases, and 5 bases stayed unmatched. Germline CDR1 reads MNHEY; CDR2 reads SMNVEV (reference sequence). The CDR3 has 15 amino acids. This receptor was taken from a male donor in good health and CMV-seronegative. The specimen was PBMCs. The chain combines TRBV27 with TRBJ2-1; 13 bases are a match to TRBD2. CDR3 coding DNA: TGTGCCAGCAGAACCGGGACTAGCGGGACCAATGAGCAGTTCTTC. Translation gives CASRTGTSGTNEQFF.